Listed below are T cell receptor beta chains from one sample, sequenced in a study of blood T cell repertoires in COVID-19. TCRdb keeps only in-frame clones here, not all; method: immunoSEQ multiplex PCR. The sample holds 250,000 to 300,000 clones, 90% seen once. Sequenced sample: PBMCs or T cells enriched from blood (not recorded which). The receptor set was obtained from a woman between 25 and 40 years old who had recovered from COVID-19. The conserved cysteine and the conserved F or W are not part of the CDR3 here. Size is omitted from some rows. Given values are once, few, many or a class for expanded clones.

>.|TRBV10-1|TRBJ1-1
ASRRDNSLNTEAF
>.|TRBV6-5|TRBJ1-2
ASSYSNVGHYGYT
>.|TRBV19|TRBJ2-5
ASSMWTGEETQY
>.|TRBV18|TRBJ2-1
ASSPPFHLAELEQF
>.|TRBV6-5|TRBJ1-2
ASSYFQGPSQYGYT
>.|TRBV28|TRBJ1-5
ASSFRQGAGNQPQH
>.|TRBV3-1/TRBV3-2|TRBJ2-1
ASSQDLRENNEQF
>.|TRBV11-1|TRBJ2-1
ASSSGGLGPPGI
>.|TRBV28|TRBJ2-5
ASTLGGTETQY
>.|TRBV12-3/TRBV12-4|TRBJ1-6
ASSFPDSPLH
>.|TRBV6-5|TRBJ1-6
ASSLLKGFSPLH
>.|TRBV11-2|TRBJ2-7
ASSLAGALEQY
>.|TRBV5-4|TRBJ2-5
ASNPMTGGEETQY
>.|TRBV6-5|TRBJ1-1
ASSPPGGYTEAF
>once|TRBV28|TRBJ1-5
ASSVIGQGNQPQH
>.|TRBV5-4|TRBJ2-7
ASSGQGRSYEQY
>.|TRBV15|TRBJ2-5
ATSRDLASGEETQY
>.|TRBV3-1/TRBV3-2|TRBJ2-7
ASSHTTYEQY
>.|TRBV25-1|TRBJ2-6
ASRGTSGQSSGANVLT
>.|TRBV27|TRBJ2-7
ASSWDKTYEQY
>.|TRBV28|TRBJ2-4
ASSSRTSGRLNIQY
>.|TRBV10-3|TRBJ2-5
ATLAGGPLLQETQY
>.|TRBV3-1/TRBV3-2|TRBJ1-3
ASSSRTGSGNTIY
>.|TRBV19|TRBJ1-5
ASRSDRPLSNQPQH
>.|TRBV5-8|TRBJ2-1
ASSLGPGTSFIDEQF
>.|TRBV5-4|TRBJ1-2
ASSQTGVDGYT
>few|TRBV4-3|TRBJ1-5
ASSQDVGTGGQPQH
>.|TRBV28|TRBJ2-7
ASSSTKSEQY
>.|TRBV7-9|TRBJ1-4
ASSSNRDNGEKLF
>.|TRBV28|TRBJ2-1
ASNEAKYNEQF
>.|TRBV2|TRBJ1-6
ASIISLSSYNSPLH
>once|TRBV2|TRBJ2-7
ASSDPGTGPSEQY
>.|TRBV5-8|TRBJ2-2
ASETSSITGELF
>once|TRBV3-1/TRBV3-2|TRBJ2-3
ASAETSGQTDTQY